This T cell receptor (beta chain) was captured in a study of shared clonotypes between healthy human individuals. Notes on this clone: Antigen: not known.

Profiling relied on immunoSEQ multiplex PCR, and the TCRdb table lists in-frame clones only, not all of them. Found here are roughly 2,300,000 clones, 85% to 95% of them singletons; the top ten hold 0.3% to 0.4%. The CDR3 loop spans 15 amino acids. V was clipped by 0 bases and J by 3 bases, with 9 bases between them. Germline loops: CDR1 MGHRA, CDR2 YSYEKL. Study conclusions and caveats: Around 4.7% was the fraction of naive CD4 clonotypes found shared across four donors.

This TCR came from a man in his late teens or twenties in good health. Some clones in this sample may be carry-over from other donors' samples. This chain joins TRBV4-1 and TRBJ2-1; no firm D call. The specimen sequenced was naive CD4+ T cells from PBMCs. Subset described: CD45RA+ positively selected. DNA of the CDR3: TGCGCCAGCAGCCAAGATAGAACTCTCTACAATGAGCAGTTCTTC. Amino acids: CASSQDRTLYNEQFF.